This passage covers 6 T cell receptor beta chains from one sample sequenced in a study of identical twins' blood T cells. TCRdb ran MiXCR on the 5' RACE reads and lists one entry per CDR3 protein. This sample has 350,000 to 400,000 distinct CDR3 sequences, with 25% to 35% found just once. Sequenced input: PBMCs. These receptors all come from a woman aged 18-50 years in good health.

The table lists this clonotype with a few counts. The chain couples TRBV27 to TRBJ2-7; D tentatively fits TRBD1 or TRBD2 (6 bases each). Germline lookup yields CDR1 MNHEY and CDR2 SMNVEV (reference sequence). The V gene lost 6 bases and the J gene lost 0 bases, with 15 bases spanning the gap. The CDR3 covers 15 residues. The CDR3 loop reads CASSPGAGLSYEQYF. The DNA of the CDR3 is TGTGCCAGCAGCCCGGGGGCGGGACTCTCCTACGAGCAGTACTTC.

A few counts support this clonotype. The chain joins TRBV2 to TRBJ1-1; maybe TRBD1 (5 bases). CDR3 length equals 18 residues. Germline values: CDR1 SNHLY, CDR2 FYNNEI. V shed 0 bases and J shed 10 bases, with 27 bases lying between them. The DNA of the CDR3 is TGTGCCAGCAGTGAAGCAGTGATAGGACATTCCCGAACTGGTGGAGCTTTCTTT. Its protein is CASSEAVIGHSRTGGAFF. Combining the CDR3 with reference TRBV2 and TRBJ1-1 gives the whole variable domain EPEVTQTPSHQVTQMGQEVILRCVPISNHLYFYWYRQILGQKVEFLVSFYNNEISEKSEIFDDQFSVERPDGSNFTLKIRSTKLEDSAMYFCASSEAVIGHSRTGGAFFGQGTRLTVV.

Of note for this clonotype: Possible read error: a much larger clone is one base away. The final CDR3 position lacks the conserved phenylalanine or tryptophan, pointing to a likely read error. The genes are TRBV7-9 and TRBJ1-3; D not resolved. Germline-derived CDR1 and CDR2 are SEHNR and FQNEAQ (reference sequence). V was pared by 1 base and J by 0 bases, with 4 bases between. There are 14 residues in the CDR3. CDR3 sequence: CASSLEGSGNTIYL. The CDR3 DNA follows: TGTGCCAGCAGCTTAGAGGGCTCTGGAAACACCATATATCTT.

This clonotype has just a few counts. The V call is TRBV3-1, the J call TRBJ2-1; 10 nucleotides align to TRBD2. V dropped 0 bases and J dropped 9; count of bases not matched to a gene: 8. Germline V gene data show CDR1 as LGHDT and CDR2 as YNNKEL (reference sequence). This CDR3 is built from 16 residues. The CDR3 loop is CASSQDTLAGVREQFF. CDR3 nucleotide sequence: TGTGCCAGCAGCCAAGATACGCTAGCGGGGGTCCGTGAGCAGTTCTTC.

At least ten counts were recorded for this clonotype. The rearrangement links TRBV7-2 to TRBJ1-1; D gene unclear. The CDR3 loop spans 11 amino acids. CDR1 and CDR2 from the germline V gene are SGHTA and FQGNSA. The V end was cut by 5 bases, the J end by 5 bases, with 6 bases between. The DNA for the CDR3 is TGTGCCAGCAGCCTCGAAACTGAAGCTTTCTTT. This encodes CASSLETEAFF.

Only a few counts were recorded for this clonotype. The chain combines TRBV7-2 with TRBJ2-1; no reliable D call. V was pared by 5 bases and J by 0 bases, with 11 bases between. The CDR3 sequence is 15 residues long. Germline-derived CDR1 and CDR2 are SGHTA and FQGNSA. CDR3 nucleotide sequence: TGTGCCAGCAGCGGATTGGGTAGCTCCTACAATGAGCAGTTCTTC. Its protein product is CASSGLGSSYNEQFF.